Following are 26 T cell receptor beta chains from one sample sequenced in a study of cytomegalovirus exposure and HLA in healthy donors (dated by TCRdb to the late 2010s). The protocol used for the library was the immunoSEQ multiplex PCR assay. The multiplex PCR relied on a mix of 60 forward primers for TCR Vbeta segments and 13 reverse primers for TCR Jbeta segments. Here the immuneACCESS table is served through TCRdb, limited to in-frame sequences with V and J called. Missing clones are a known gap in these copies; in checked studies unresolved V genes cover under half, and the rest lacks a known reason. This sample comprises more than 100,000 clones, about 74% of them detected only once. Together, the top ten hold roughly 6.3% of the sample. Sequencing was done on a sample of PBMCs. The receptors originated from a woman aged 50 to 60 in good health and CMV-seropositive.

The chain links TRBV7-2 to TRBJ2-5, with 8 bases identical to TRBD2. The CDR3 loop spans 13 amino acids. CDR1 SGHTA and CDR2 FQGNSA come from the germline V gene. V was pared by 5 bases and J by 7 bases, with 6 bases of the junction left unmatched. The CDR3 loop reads CASSQTSVGTQYF. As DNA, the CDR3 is TGTGCCAGCAGCCAGACTAGCGTCGGGACCCAGTACTTC.

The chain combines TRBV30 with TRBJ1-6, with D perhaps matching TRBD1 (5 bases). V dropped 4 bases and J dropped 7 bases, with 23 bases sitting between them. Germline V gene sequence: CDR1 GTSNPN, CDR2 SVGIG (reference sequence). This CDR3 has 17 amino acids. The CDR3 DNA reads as TGTGCCTGGACAACGATTATGCCCGGGACTTGGAATTCACCCCTCCACTTT. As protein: CAWTTIMPGTWNSPLHF.

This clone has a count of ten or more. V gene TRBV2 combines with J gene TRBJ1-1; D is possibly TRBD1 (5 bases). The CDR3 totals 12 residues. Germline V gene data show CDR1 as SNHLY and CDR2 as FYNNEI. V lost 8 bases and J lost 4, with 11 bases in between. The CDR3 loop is CASGAGGTEAFF. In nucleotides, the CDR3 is TGTGCCAGCGGTGCGGGGGGCACTGAAGCTTTCTTT.

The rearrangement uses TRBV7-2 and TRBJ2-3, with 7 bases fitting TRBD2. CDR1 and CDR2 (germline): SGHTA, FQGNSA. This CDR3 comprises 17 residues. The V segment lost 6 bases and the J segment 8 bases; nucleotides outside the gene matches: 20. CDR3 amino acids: CASSLETAGEERTTQYF. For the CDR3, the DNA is TGTGCCAGCAGTCTAGAGACCGCGGGGGAAGAACGTACTACGCAGTATTTT.

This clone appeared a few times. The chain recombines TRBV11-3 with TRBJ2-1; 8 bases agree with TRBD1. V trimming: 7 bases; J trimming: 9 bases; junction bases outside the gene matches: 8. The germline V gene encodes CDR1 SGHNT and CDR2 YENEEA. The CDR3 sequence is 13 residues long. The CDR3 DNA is TGTGCCAGCAATCGGGACAGGTCTGCTGAGCAGTTCTTC. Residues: CASNRDRSAEQFF.

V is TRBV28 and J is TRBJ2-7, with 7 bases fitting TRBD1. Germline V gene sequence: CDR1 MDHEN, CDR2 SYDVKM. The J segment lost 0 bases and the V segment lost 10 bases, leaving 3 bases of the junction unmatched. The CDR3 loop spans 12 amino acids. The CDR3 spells CATGQVSYEQYF. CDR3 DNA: TGTGCCACCGGACAGGTCTCCTACGAGCAGTACTTC.

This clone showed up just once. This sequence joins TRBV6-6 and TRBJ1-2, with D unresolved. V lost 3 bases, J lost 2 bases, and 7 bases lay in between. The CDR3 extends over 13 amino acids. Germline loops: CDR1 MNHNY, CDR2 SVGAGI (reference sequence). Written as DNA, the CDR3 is TGTGCCAGCAGTTATGACGGGAACTATGGCTACACCTTC. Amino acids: CASSYDGNYGYTF.

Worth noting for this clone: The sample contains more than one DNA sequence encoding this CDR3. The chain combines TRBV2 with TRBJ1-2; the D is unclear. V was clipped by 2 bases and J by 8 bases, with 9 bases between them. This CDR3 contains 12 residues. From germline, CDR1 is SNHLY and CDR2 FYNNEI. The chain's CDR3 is CASSEQVVGYTF. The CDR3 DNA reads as TGTGCCAGCAGTGAACAGGTCGTCGGCTACACCTTC.

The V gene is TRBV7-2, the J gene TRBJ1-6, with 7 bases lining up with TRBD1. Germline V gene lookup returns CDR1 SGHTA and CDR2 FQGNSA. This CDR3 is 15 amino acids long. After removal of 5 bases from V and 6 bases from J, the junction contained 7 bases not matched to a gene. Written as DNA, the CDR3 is TGTGCCAGCAGCATAGAGGGGGCAGGTAATTCACCCCTCCACTTT. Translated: CASSIEGAGNSPLHF.

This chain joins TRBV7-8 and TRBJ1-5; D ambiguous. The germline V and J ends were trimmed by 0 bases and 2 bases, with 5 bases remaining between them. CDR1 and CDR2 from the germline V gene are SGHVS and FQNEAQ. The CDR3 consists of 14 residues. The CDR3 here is CASSLAGGNQPQHF. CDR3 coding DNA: TGTGCCAGCAGCTTAGCCGGGGGCAATCAGCCCCAGCATTTT.

The CDR3: CASSLRGQLINEKLFF. The CDR3 coding sequence is TGTGCCAGCAGCCTGCGGGGTCAGCTAATTAATGAAAAACTGTTTTTT. The chain employs TRBV7-9 and TRBJ1-4; D gene unclear. This CDR3 region has 16 residues. Germline loops: CDR1 SEHNR, CDR2 FQNEAQ (reference sequence). V was shortened by 5 bases and J by 4 bases, with 17 bases between the two germline ends.

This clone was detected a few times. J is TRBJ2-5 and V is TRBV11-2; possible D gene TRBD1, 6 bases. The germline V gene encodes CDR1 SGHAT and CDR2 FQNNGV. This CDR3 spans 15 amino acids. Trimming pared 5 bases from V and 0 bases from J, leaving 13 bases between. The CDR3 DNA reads TGTGCCAGCAGCCCTTCAAGGGGGTACCAAGAGACCCAGTACTTC. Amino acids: CASSPSRGYQETQYF.

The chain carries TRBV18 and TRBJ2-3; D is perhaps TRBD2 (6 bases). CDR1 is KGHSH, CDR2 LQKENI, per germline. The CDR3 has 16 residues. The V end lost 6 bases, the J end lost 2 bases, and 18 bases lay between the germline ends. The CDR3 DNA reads TGTGCCAGCTCCACCGAGGGTCGGGGGAACACAGATACGCAGTATTTT. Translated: CASSTEGRGNTDTQYF.

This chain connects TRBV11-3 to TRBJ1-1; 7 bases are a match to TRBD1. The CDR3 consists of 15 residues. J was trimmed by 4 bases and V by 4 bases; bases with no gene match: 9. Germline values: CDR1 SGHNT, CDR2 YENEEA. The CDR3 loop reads CASSSTGSQGTEAFF. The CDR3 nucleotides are TGTGCCAGCAGCTCGACAGGGTCTCAGGGCACTGAAGCTTTCTTT.

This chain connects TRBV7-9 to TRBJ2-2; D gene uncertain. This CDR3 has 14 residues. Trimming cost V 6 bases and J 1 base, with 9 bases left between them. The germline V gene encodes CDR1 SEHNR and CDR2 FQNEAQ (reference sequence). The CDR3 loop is CASSYGVNTGELFF. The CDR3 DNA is TGTGCCAGCAGTTATGGAGTGAACACCGGGGAGCTGTTTTTT.

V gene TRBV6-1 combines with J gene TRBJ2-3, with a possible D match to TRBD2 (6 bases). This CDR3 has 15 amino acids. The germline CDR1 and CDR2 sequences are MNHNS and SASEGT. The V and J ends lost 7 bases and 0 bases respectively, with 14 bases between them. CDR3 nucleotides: TGTGCCAGCACTCGCGGGGAACTTAGCACAGATACGCAGTATTTT. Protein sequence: CASTRGELSTDTQYF.

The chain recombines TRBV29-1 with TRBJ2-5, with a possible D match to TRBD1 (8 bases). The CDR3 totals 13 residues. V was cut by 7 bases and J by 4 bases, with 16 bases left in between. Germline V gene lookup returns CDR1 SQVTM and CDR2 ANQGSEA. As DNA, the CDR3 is TGCAGCGGGAACAGGGGGGGAGGAGAGACCCAGTACTTC. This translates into CSGNRGGGETQYF.

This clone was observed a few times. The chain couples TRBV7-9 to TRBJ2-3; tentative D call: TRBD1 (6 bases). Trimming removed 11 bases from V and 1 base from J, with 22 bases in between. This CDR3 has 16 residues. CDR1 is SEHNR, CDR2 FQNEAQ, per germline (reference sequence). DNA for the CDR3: TGTGCCGTACCCCCCGCCAGGGGCCAGGGCACAGATACGCAGTATTTT. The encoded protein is CAVPPARGQGTDTQYF.

CDR3 region: CASSSMVSNQPQHF. Written as DNA, the CDR3 is TGTGCCAGTAGTTCTATGGTAAGCAATCAGCCCCAGCATTTT. This chain links TRBV19 with TRBJ1-5, with no clear D. The V gene's germline CDR1 is LNHDA and CDR2 SQIVND (reference sequence). The V end was cut by 5 bases, the J end by 1 base, with 9 bases between. CDR3 length: 14 amino acids.

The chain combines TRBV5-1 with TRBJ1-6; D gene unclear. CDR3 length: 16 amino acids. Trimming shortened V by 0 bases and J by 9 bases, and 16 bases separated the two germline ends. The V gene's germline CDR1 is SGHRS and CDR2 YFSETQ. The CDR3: CASSLAGDTTLSPLHF. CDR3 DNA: TGCGCCAGCAGCTTGGCGGGAGACACGACACTTTCACCCCTCCACTTT. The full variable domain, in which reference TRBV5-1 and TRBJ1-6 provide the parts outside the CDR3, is KAGVTQTPRYLIKTRGQQVTLSCSPISGHRSVSWYQQTPGQGLQFLFEYFSETQRNKGNFPGRFSGRQFSNSRSEMNVSTLELGDSALYLCASSLAGDTTLSPLHFGNGTRLTVT.

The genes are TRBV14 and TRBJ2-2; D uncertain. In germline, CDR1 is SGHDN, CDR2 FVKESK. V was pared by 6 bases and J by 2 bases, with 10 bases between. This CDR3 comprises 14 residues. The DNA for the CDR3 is TGTGCCAGCAGAGAAGAACAAAACACCGGGGAGCTGTTTTTT. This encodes CASREEQNTGELFF.

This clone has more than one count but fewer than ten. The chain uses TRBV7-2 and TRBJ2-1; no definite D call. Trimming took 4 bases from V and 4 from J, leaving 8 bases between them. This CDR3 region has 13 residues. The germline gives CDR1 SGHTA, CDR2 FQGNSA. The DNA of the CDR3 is TGTGCCAGCAGCTCGTTAGTTTACAATGAGCAGTTCTTC. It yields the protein CASSSLVYNEQFF.

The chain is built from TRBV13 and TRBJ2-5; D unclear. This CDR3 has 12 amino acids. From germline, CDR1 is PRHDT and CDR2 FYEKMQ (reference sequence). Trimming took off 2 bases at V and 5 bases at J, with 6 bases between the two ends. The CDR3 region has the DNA TGTGCCAGCAGCTTAACCGGGGAGACCCAGTACTTC. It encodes CASSLTGETQYF.

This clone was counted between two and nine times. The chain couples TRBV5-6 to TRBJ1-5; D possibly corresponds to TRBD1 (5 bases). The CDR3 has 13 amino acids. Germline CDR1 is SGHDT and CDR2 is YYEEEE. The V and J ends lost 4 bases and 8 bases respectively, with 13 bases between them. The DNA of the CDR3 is TGTGCCAGCAGCGGGACGGGCGGGGAGCCCCAGCATTTT. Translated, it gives CASSGTGGEPQHF. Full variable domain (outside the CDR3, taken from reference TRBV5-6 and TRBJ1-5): DAGVTQSPTHLIKTRGQQVTLRCSPKSGHDTVSWYQQALGQGPQFIFQYYEEEERQRGNFPDRFSGHQFPNYSSELNVNALLLGDSALYLCASSGTGGEPQHFGDGTRLSIL.

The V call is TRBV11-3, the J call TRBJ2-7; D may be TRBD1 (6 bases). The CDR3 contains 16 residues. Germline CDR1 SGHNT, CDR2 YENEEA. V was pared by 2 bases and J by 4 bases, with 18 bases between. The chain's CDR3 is CASSLPHRAFNYEQYF. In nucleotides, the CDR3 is TGTGCCAGCAGCTTACCTCACAGGGCATTCAATTACGAGCAGTACTTC.

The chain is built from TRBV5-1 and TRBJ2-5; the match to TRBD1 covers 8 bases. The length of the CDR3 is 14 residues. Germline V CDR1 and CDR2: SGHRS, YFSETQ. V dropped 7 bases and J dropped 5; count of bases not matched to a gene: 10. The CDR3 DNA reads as TGCGCCAGCTGGACAGGGCTAATACGGGAGACCCAGTACTTC. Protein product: CASWTGLIRETQYF.